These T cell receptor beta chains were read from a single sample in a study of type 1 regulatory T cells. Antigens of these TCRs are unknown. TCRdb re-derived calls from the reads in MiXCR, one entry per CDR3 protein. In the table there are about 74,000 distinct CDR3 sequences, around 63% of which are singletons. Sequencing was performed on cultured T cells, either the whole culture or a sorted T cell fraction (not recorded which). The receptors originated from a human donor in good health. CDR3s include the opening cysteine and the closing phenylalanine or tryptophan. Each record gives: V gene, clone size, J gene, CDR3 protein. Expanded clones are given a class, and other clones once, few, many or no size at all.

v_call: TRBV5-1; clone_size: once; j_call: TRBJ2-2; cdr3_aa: CASSPRQGGTGELFF
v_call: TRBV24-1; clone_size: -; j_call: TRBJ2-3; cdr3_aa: CATSLRRGPPDTQYF
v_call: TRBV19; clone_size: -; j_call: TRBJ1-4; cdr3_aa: CASTGQPATNEKLFF
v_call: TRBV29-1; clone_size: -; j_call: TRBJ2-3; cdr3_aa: CSVVLGKASGSQNTQYF
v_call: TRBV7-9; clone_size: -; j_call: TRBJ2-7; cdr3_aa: CASSPHAGGGYEQYF
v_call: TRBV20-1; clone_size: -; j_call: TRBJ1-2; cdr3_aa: CSAMLDSNYGYTF
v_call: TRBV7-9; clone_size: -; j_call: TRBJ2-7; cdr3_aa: CASSSWRLEEQYF
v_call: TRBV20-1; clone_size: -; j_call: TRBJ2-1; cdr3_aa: CSAWGRDNLSEQFF
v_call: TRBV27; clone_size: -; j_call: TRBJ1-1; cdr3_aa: CASSLFPLMNTEAFF
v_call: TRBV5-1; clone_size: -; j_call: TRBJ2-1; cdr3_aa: CASSLFREGGNEQFF
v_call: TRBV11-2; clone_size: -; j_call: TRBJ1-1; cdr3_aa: CASRRPGQRLNTEAFF
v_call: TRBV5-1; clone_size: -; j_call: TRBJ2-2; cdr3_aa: CASSLGLAEGNTEELFF
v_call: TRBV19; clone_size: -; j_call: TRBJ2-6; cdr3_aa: CASSLGAGANVLTF
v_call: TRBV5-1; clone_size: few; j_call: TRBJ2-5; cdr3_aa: CASSRSGGQETQYF
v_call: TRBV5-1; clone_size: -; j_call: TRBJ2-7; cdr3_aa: CASSTVDEQYF
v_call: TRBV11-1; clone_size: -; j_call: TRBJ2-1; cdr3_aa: CASSSLSSGSYNEQFF
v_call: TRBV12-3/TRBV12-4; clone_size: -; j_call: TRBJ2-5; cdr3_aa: CASSFGRVLHQETQYF
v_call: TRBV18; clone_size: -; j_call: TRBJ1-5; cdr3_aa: CASSRQGASNQPQHF
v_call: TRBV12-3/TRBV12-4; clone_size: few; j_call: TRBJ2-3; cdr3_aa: CASSRTSGRDTQYF
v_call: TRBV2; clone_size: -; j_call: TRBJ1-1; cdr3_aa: CASRRTENTEAFF
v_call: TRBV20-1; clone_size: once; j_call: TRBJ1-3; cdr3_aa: CSARRDSTTGNTIYF
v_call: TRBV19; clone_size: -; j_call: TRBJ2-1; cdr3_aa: CASIGDQDRAYNEQFF
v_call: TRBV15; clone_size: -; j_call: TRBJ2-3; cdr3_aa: CATSRDPWGDTQYF
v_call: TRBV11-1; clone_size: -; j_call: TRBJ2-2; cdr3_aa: CASSLYSGSANTGELFF
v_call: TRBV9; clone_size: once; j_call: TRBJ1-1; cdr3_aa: CASSDTGIRAEAFF
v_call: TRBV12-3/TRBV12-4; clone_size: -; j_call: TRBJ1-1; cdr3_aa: CASTRGSEAFF
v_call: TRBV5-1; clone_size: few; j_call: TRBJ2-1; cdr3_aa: CASRSTGGVYNEQFF
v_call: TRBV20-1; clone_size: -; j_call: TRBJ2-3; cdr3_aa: CSARAASGQGARVNTDTQYF
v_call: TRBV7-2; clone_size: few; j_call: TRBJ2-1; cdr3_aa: CASSLGIQQFF
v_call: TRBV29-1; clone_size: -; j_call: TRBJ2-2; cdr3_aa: CSVVNWKSGELFF
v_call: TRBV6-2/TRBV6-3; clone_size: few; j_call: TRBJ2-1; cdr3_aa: CASSYPDEQFF
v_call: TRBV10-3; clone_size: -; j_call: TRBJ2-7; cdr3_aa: CAILRSGGRSYEQYF
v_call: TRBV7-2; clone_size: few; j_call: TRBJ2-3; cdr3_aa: CASSLDGTDTQYF
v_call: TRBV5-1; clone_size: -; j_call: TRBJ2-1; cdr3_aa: CASSLGTGREQFF
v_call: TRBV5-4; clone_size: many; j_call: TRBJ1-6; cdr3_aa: CASSPWGRLNSPLHF
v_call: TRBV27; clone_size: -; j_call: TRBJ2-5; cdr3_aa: CASSSAGLRETQYF
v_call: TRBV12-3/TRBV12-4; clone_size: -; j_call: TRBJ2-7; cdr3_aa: CASSFGTSGNAGQYF
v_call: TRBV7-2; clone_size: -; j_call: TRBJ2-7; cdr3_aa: CASSLALGVEQYF
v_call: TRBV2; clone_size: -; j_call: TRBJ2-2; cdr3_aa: CATCWGKNTGELFF
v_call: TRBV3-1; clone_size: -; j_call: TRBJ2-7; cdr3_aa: CASSHYTYEQYF
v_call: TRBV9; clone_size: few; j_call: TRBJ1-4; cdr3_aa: CASSIDGQGAEKLFF
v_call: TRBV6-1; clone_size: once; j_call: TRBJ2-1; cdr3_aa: CASTLGAGSYNEQFF
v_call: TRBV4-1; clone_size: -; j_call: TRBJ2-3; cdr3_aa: CASSQGFLGLADTDTQYF
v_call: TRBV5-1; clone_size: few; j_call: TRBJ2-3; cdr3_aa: CASSLDSSTDTQYF
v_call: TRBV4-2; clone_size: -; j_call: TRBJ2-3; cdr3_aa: CASSQTGTSDTDTQYF
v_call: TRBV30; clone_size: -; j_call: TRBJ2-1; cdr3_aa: CAWSPAGQGLGQFF
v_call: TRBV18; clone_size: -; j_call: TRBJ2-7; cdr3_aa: CASSPLGQVYCEQYF
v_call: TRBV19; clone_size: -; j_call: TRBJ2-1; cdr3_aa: CASSKQGAGYNEQFF
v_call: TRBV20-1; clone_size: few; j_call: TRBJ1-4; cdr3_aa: CSVQTAGNEKLFF
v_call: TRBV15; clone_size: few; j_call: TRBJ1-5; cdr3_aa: CATSREVSKNQPQHF
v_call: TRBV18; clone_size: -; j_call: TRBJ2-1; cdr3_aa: CASSPGQSSYNEQFF